This passage covers 26 T cell receptor beta chains from one sample sequenced in a study of cytomegalovirus exposure and HLA in healthy donors. 13 Jbeta primers and 60 Vbeta primers were used for the PCR. Sequencing was performed with immunoSEQ multiplex PCR; in TCRdb, only in-frame clones are kept and a portion is missing. The table shows 130,000 or so clones, with 77% occurring only once. Sequencing was done on a sample of PBMCs. The receptors shown here come from a female donor in good health and CMV-seronegative.

J is TRBJ2-4 and V is TRBV7-2, with D possibly TRBD2 on 5 matching bases. The CDR3 consists of 13 residues. V was trimmed by 5 bases and J by 6 bases, leaving 11 bases between them. The germline V gene has CDR1 SGHTA and CDR2 FQGNSA. The chain's CDR3 is CASSRREGNIQYF. DNA of the CDR3: TGTGCCAGCAGCCGCCGGGAAGGAAACATTCAGTACTTC.

The genes are TRBV28 and TRBJ2-7; a possible D gene is TRBD2 (6 bases). With 2 bases removed from V and 3 bases from J, the gap between germline ends came to 14 bases. This CDR3 is 15 amino acids long. Per the germline V gene, CDR1 is MDHEN and CDR2 is SYDVKM. In DNA form, the CDR3 reads TGTGCCAGCAGTTTAAGTAGCGGCGACAGCTACGAGCAGTACTTC. Its protein is CASSLSSGDSYEQYF.

This clone was seen more than once but under ten times. The gene calls are TRBV6-1 and TRBJ2-7; no firm D call. Germline CDR1 MNHNS, CDR2 SASEGT. V gave up 1 base and J gave up 2 bases, with 9 bases separating them. This CDR3 comprises 14 residues. This CDR3 is CASSEEVATYEQYF. The CDR3 coding sequence is TGTGCCAGCAGTGAAGAGGTAGCCACCTACGAGCAGTACTTC.

J is TRBJ1-2 and V is TRBV29-1, with D possibly TRBD1 on 6 matching bases. The germline CDR1 and CDR2 sequences are SQVTM and ANQGSEA. CDR3 length: 15 amino acids. The V and J ends lost 6 bases and 5 bases respectively, with 22 bases between them. CDR3 nucleotide sequence: TGCAGCGTCGACCCTAGGGGGGGGACTTCGTATGGCTACACCTTC. It codes for CSVDPRGGTSYGYTF.

This clone has just a few counts. The chain uses TRBV5-6 and TRBJ1-2; no firm D call. V was cut by 1 base and J by 4 bases, with 17 bases left in between. Per germline, CDR1 SGHDT and CDR2 YYEEEE. CDR3 length equals 16 residues. The CDR3 protein is CASSLFIPRGSYGYTF. The DNA for the CDR3 is TGTGCCAGCAGCTTGTTTATTCCTAGAGGGAGCTATGGCTACACCTTC.

J is TRBJ1-1 and V is TRBV28; D remains unclear. Germline-derived CDR1 and CDR2 are MDHEN and SYDVKM. The CDR3 has 15 amino acids. V lost 5 bases and J 4 bases, leaving 17 bases between the germline ends. The CDR3 DNA reads as TGTGCCAGCAGTCGCGTGGGCAGTATATTCACTGAAGCTTTCTTT. It codes for CASSRVGSIFTEAFF.

This clone occurred a few times. This chain uses TRBV19 with TRBJ1-1; possible D gene TRBD1, 5 bases. Germline V gene sequence: CDR1 LNHDA, CDR2 SQIVND (reference sequence). Trimming removed 10 bases from V and 1 base from J, with 13 bases in between. CDR3 length: 13 amino acids. The chain's CDR3 is CATLPRGNTEAFF. Here the CDR3 DNA reads TGTGCCACCTTACCTAGGGGGAACACTGAAGCTTTCTTT.

The chain joins TRBV5-1 to TRBJ1-6, with D perhaps matching TRBD1 (6 bases). The CDR3 runs to 14 residues. Per germline, CDR1 SGHRS and CDR2 YFSETQ. V lost 9 bases, J lost 4 bases, and 14 bases lay in between. This chain's CDR3 is CATSSGEYNSPLHF. DNA of the CDR3: TGCGCCACCAGTTCAGGGGAGTATAATTCACCCCTCCACTTT.

In its sample, this clone was seen once. This rearrangement joins TRBV5-1 to TRBJ2-1; tentatively, D is TRBD1 (5 bases). CDR3 length: 15 amino acids. Per the germline V gene, CDR1 is SGHRS and CDR2 is YFSETQ. Trimming removed 0 bases from V and 6 bases from J, with 13 bases in between. Here the CDR3 DNA reads TGCGCCAGCAGCTTGGAAAGGCAGGGCGTCAATGAGCAGTTCTTC. Translation gives CASSLERQGVNEQFF.

This clone was recorded only once. This chain links TRBV5-1 with TRBJ2-7; no reliable D call. The V end lost 1 base, the J end lost 1 base, and 6 bases lay between the germline ends. The CDR3 is 13 amino acids. Germline CDR1 and CDR2: SGHRS and YFSETQ. CDR3 DNA: TGCGCCAGCAGCTTGACAGATTCCTACGAGCAGTACTTC. This encodes CASSLTDSYEQYF.

The genes are TRBV7-2 and TRBJ2-7; 12 bases are a match to TRBD2. The V gene end was trimmed by 3 bases and the J gene end by 5 bases; junction bases not matched to a gene: 5. This CDR3 has 15 amino acids. Looked up from germline, CDR1 is SGHTA and CDR2 is FQGNSA. The CDR3 DNA follows: TGTGCCAGCAGCTTGACTAGCGGGAGAGTCGACGAGCAGTACTTC. The encoded protein is CASSLTSGRVDEQYF. The full variable domain, rest sourced from reference TRBV7-2 and TRBJ2-7, is GAGVSQSPSNKVTEKGKDVELRCDPISGHTALYWYRQSLGQGLEFLIYFQGNSAPDKSGLPSDRFSAERTGGSVSTLTIQRTQQEDSAVYLCASSLTSGRVDEQYFGPGTRLTVT.

The chain recombines TRBV6-1 with TRBJ1-6; D possibly corresponds to TRBD1 (5 bases). The ends were cut back, 6 bases at V and 10 bases at J, with 16 bases in the middle. CDR1 and CDR2 from the germline V gene are MNHNS and SASEGT. The CDR3 covers 14 residues. The CDR3 nucleotides read TGTGCCAGCAGCCTAGGGGCAGGGAGGTCACCCCTCCACTTT. It codes for CASSLGAGRSPLHF.

The chain couples TRBV6-5 to TRBJ1-2, with TRBD1 matching over 7 bases. The germline V gene encodes CDR1 MNHEY and CDR2 SVGAGI. The CDR3 contains 15 residues. J was trimmed by 8 bases and V by 6 bases; bases with no gene match: 15. CDR3 in DNA: TGTGCCAGCAGCCCCGAAATGACAGGGCCGAGGGGCTACACCTTC. Translated: CASSPEMTGPRGYTF.

The chain links TRBV27 to TRBJ2-1, with a weak D call TRBD2 (7 bases). The CDR3 sequence is 14 residues long. Trimming shortened V by 0 bases and J by 8 bases, and 11 bases separated the two germline ends. The V gene's germline CDR1 is MNHEY and CDR2 SMNVEV (reference sequence). Here the CDR3 reads CASSLSPGGYEQFF. CDR3 in DNA: TGTGCCAGCAGTTTATCCCCGGGGGGCTATGAGCAGTTCTTC.

The chain joins TRBV27 to TRBJ2-1, with 8 bases that match TRBD2. This CDR3 is built from 15 residues. The V gene end was trimmed by 6 bases and the J gene end by 7 bases; junction bases not matched to a gene: 11. From germline, CDR1 is MNHEY and CDR2 SMNVEV (reference sequence). The CDR3 loop reads CASRNPGLGDNEQFF. As DNA, the CDR3 is TGTGCCAGCAGAAATCCGGGACTAGGGGATAATGAGCAGTTCTTC.

The chain links TRBV7-2 to TRBJ1-2, with TRBD1 matching 7 bases. Germline CDR1 and CDR2: SGHTA and FQGNSA. V shed 5 bases and J 6 bases; nucleotides not matched to a gene: 6. The CDR3 is 13 residues long. DNA for the CDR3: TGTGCCAGCAGCCCCGACAGGGACGATGGCTACACCTTC. This translates into CASSPDRDDGYTF.

The rearrangement uses TRBV6-5 and TRBJ2-7; possible D gene TRBD2, 6 bases. Germline CDR1 MNHEY, CDR2 SVGAGI. This CDR3 has 15 amino acids. Trimming left V 4 bases short and J 5 bases short, with 18 bases between. As DNA, the CDR3 is TGTGCCAGCAGTTGGAGGGCTAGCCGAAACGACGAGCAGTACTTC. Protein: CASSWRASRNDEQYF.

V and J are TRBV28 and TRBJ2-1; 9 bases fit TRBD1. The CDR3 length is 17 residues. The junction had 12 bases not matched to a gene; V was cut back by 8 bases and J by 1 base. Germline CDR1 MDHEN, CDR2 SYDVKM. CDR3 in DNA: TGTGCCAGCCCCCCCCCGCCGGGACAGGGATCCTACAATGAGCAGTTCTTC. Translated, it gives CASPPPPGQGSYNEQFF.

The genes are TRBV27 and TRBJ2-3, with D possibly matching TRBD2 (7 bases). Between the trimmed V and J ends, which lost 6 bases and 1 base, there was a span of 14 bases. This CDR3 comprises 15 residues. Germline-derived CDR1 and CDR2 are MNHEY and SMNVEV (reference sequence). CDR3 amino acids: CASRPAGAGTDTQYF. The CDR3 nucleotides read TGTGCCAGCAGGCCGGCGGGGGCGGGCACAGATACGCAGTATTTT.

V usage is TRBV7-2 and J usage is TRBJ2-3; 7 bases line up with TRBD1. J gave up 1 base and V 5 bases, and 6 bases lay outside the gene matches. The CDR3 consists of 15 residues. Germline V lookup: CDR1 SGHTA, CDR2 FQGNSA. In nucleotides, the CDR3 is TGTGCCAGCAGCCTAGGGGGCGGTGGCACAGATACGCAGTATTTT. Protein product: CASSLGGGGTDTQYF.

The V call is TRBV28, the J call TRBJ1-2; 7 positions agree with TRBD1. V lost 3 bases, J lost 2 bases, and 0 bases stayed unmatched. Per the germline V gene, CDR1 is MDHEN and CDR2 is SYDVKM. The CDR3 consists of 13 residues. The CDR3 protein is CASSLGQNYGYTF. The CDR3 DNA is TGTGCCAGCAGTTTGGGACAGAACTATGGCTACACCTTC.

This chain connects TRBV7-9 to TRBJ2-7; D not resolved. The germline gives CDR1 SEHNR, CDR2 FQNEAQ (reference sequence). This CDR3 is 16 amino acids long. Between the trimmed V and J ends, which lost 5 bases and 3 bases, there was a span of 20 bases. The CDR3 protein is CASSTRSSTTLYEQYF. DNA for the CDR3: TGTGCCAGCAGCACCCGGAGTAGCACTACTCTCTACGAGCAGTACTTC.

The chain is built from TRBV6-1 and TRBJ1-3; D remains unclear. Trimming cost V 1 base and J 0 bases, with 10 bases left between them. CDR1 is MNHNS, CDR2 SASEGT, per germline. The CDR3 consists of 16 residues. CDR3 nucleotide sequence: TGTGCCAGCAGTGAAGGGCACACATTCTCTGGAAACACCATATATTTT. Protein product: CASSEGHTFSGNTIYF.

CDR3 in DNA: TGTGCCAGCAGCTTACAGGGGAATTCCTACGAGCAGTACTTC. It codes for CASSLQGNSYEQYF. The chain has TRBV11-2 and TRBJ2-7, with D perhaps TRBD1 (6 bases). The CDR3 loop spans 14 amino acids. V was shortened by 2 bases and J by 1 base, with 9 bases between the two germline ends. Germline lookup yields CDR1 SGHAT and CDR2 FQNNGV.

The J gene is TRBJ2-7, the V gene TRBV5-1, with D possibly being TRBD2 (5 bases). Between the trimmed V and J ends, which lost 5 bases and 3 bases, there was a span of 18 bases. CDR1 is SGHRS, CDR2 YFSETQ, per germline. The CDR3 sequence is 15 residues long. Here the CDR3 DNA reads TGCGCCAGCAGTCCGGACTTCCCCCCGGTCTACGAGCAGTACTTC. Translated: CASSPDFPPVYEQYF.

V usage is TRBV15 and J usage is TRBJ2-1; TRBD1 is a possible D gene (6 bases). Trimming took 5 bases from V and 6 from J, leaving 17 bases between them. In germline, CDR1 is LNHNV, CDR2 YYDKDF (reference sequence). The CDR3 is 15 residues long. The CDR3 sequence is CATSVTGSLVNEQFF. In DNA, the CDR3 is TGTGCCACCAGCGTTACAGGGTCTTTGGTCAATGAGCAGTTCTTC.